Listed below are T cell receptor beta chains from one sample, sequenced in a study of T cells after yellow fever vaccination. A single record per CDR3 protein comes from TCRdb applying MiXCR to the 5' RACE reads. Of 450,000 to 600,000 distinct CDR3 sequences listed, less than 20% are singletons. Here the sequenced sample was PBMCs, taken 5 to 6 days after the first yellow fever vaccination. These receptors all stem from a man aged 18 to 29 who received the YFV17D yellow fever vaccine. Both conserved end residues are part of each CDR3. Each record gives: D gene, clone size, J gene, V gene, CDR3 DNA, CDR3 protein. D genes are given only for firm matches. The size entry is marked missing in some rows and otherwise reads once, few, many or a size class.

>TRBD1|-|TRBJ2-7|TRBV5-4
TGTGCCAGCTGGGAGCAGGGGGCCCCCTACGAGCAGTACTTC
CASWEQGAPYEQYF
>-|-|TRBJ1-2|TRBV7-6
TGTGCCAGCAGCCCCCGGGGTTCTACTGGCTACACCTTC
CASSPRGSTGYTF
>-|-|TRBJ1-5|TRBV6-1
TGTGCCAGCAGTGCGTCCAGGTCTCAGCCCCAGCATTTT
CASSASRSQPQHF
>-|few|TRBJ2-3|TRBV7-2
TGTGCCGGGGGGGGGCTCACAGATACGCAGTATTTT
CAGGGLTDTQYF
>TRBD2|few|TRBJ2-1|TRBV4-2
TGTGCCAGCAGCCAAGAGGGGAATAGCGGGGGGTACAATGAGCAGTTCTTC
CASSQEGNSGGYNEQFF
>-|few|TRBJ1-3|TRBV4-1
TGCGCCAGCAGCCAACCGACCGGGCGGGACAACACCATATATTTT
CASSQPTGRDNTIYF
>-|-|TRBJ2-7|TRBV12-5
TGTGCTAGTGGTTTGGGGGGGGACACAATCTCCTACGAGCAGTACTTC
CASGLGGDTISYEQYF
>-|-|TRBJ2-5|TRBV3-1
TGTGCCAGCAGCCAAGCCTCTTTGCGGGGTATACAAGAGACCCAGTACTTC
CASSQASLRGIQETQYF
>-|many|TRBJ1-1|TRBV7-9
TGTGCCAGCAGCTTCTTGATGGGGAACACTGAAGCTTTCTTT
CASSFLMGNTEAFF
>-|few|TRBJ1-1|TRBV11-2
TGTGCCAGCAGACCCACCCGGGGGGCGCGCGGCACTGAAGCTTTCTTT
CASRPTRGARGTEAFF
>-|-|TRBJ2-3|TRBV7-9
TGTGCCAGCATTGGGAGAATACGCACAGATACGCAGTATTTT
CASIGRIRTDTQYF
>-|-|TRBJ2-5|TRBV7-9
TGTGCCAGCAGCTTAATTCGTCAAGCGAGGGAGACCCAGTACTTC
CASSLIRQARETQYF
>-|-|TRBJ1-5|TRBV27
TGTGCCAGCAGACAGCATATCAATCAGCCCCAGCATTTT
CASRQHINQPQHF
>-|few|TRBJ1-2|TRBV3-1
TGTGCCAGCAGCCAAGACCGCTGGGCAGAGAACTATGGCTACACCTTC
CASSQDRWAENYGYTF
>-|few|TRBJ2-7|TRBV5-4
TGTGCCAGCAGCTTGGATCCAGTTGCAGTCTCCTACGAGCAGTACTTC
CASSLDPVAVSYEQYF
>TRBD1|-|TRBJ2-7|TRBV3-1
TGTGCCAGCCGACAGGGGGAATCCTACGAGCAGTACTTC
CASRQGESYEQYF
>-|many|TRBJ1-2|TRBV5-4
TGTGCCAGCAGCTTCGAGAGGGACTATGGCTACACCTTC
CASSFERDYGYTF
>TRBD1|-|TRBJ1-2|TRBV7-8
TGTGCCAGCAACACACAGGGGGCCTATGGCTACACCTTC
CASNTQGAYGYTF
>-|few|TRBJ1-1|TRBV7-2
TGTGCCAGCAGCTTATTGCCACAGCACACTGAAGCTTTCTTT
CASSLLPQHTEAFF
>-|few|TRBJ2-7|TRBV7-9
TGTGCCAGCACCTCTGCTGGGGGACCTCTGTACGAGCAGTACTTC
CASTSAGGPLYEQYF
>-|many|TRBJ2-5|TRBV7-3
TGTGCCAGCAGCCCCACGGGGTTACAAGAGACCCAGTACTTC
CASSPTGLQETQYF
>TRBD1|few|TRBJ1-3|TRBV10-3
TGTGCCATCAGTGAGGAACGCGGGACAGGGGGATCTGGAAACACCATATATTTT
CAISEERGTGGSGNTIYF
>-|few|TRBJ1-3|TRBV7-2
TGTGCCAGCAGCCCAGACGGGATTACCATATATTTT
CASSPDGITIYF
>TRBD2|few|TRBJ2-7|TRBV6-5
TGTGCCAGCAGTTACTCAGACGGGGGGGCCGGCGAGCAGTACTTC
CASSYSDGGAGEQYF
>-|-|TRBJ1-5|TRBV2
TGTGCCAGCAGGGAGCTATCGTCGGGGGTAAGGCAGCCCCAGCATTTT
CASRELSSGVRQPQHF
>-|-|TRBJ2-2|TRBV25-1
TGTGCCAGCAGTCCTAGGACTATCACCGGGGAGCTGTTTTTT
CASSPRTITGELFF
>-|few|TRBJ1-5|TRBV6-1
TGTGCCAGCAGTGGTCAAGGGGGACGAGGGGCCAATCAGCCCCAGCATTTT
CASSGQGGRGANQPQHF
>-|once|TRBJ2-5|TRBV4-1
TGCACCAGCAGCCACCGTGGGGGTAAGATGGAGACCCAGTACTTC
CTSSHRGGKMETQYF
>TRBD2|-|TRBJ2-3|TRBV20-1
TGCAGTGCCCCGAACCTGGCGGGGGGCCAAGACACGCAGTATTTT
CSAPNLAGGQDTQYF
>-|-|TRBJ1-5|TRBV2
TGTGCCAGCAGTGTGACAGGCAACAATCAGCCCCAGCATTTT
CASSVTGNNQPQHF
>-|-|TRBJ2-2|TRBV2
TGTGCCAGCAGTGTGGAAGGGGACACCGGGGAGCTGTTTTTT
CASSVEGDTGELFF
>-|many|TRBJ2-4|TRBV6-1
TGTGCCAGCAGTAGCAGGAGGGGTCAAAACATTCAGTACTTC
CASSSRRGQNIQYF
>-|many|TRBJ1-5|TRBV12-3/TRBV12-4
TGTGCCAGCAGTTTCGACATTAGCAATCAGCCCCAGCATTTT
CASSFDISNQPQHF
>TRBD1|-|TRBJ1-5|TRBV27
TGTGCCAGCAGAACAGGGGGCTATAGCAATCAGCCCCAGCATTTT
CASRTGGYSNQPQHF
>-|few|TRBJ2-1|TRBV5-4
TGTGCCAGCAACAGTGCTGGGGCCGGGTACTACAATGAGCAGTTCTTC
CASNSAGAGYYNEQFF
>TRBD1|-|TRBJ2-1|TRBV5-1
TGCGCCAGCAGCATCGGGACAGGGGATAGGGAGCAGTTCTTC
CASSIGTGDREQFF
>TRBD2|-|TRBJ2-7|TRBV20-1
TGCAGTGCTAGAGTCACCCAGCCGGGGGGCTACGAGCAGTACTTC
CSARVTQPGGYEQYF
>TRBD1|-|TRBJ2-3|TRBV4-1
TGCGCCAGCAGAAAGGGACAGGGTAGCACAGATACGCAGTATTTT
CASRKGQGSTDTQYF
>TRBD1|-|TRBJ2-7|TRBV5-5
TGTGCCAGCAGCTACCGGGACAGGGAGGACGAGCAGTACTTC
CASSYRDREDEQYF
>TRBD1|few|TRBJ2-3|TRBV20-1
TGCAGTGCTAGAGAGGGACAGGGCACAGATACGCAGTATTTT
CSAREGQGTDTQYF
>-|few|TRBJ1-5|TRBV3-1
TGTGCCAGCAGCCAAGAGCCTTCACGTCCGGCCCAGCATTTT
CASSQEPSRPAQHF
>TRBD2|-|TRBJ2-7|TRBV27
TGTGCCAGCAGTTCGGCTTTAGCGGGGGGCTACGAGCAGTACTTC
CASSSALAGGYEQYF
>-|-|TRBJ2-1|TRBV6-2/TRBV6-3
TGTGCCAGCAGTTACTCGGCTAGCAGGTACGTCGATGAGCAGTTCTTC
CASSYSASRYVDEQFF
>TRBD2|-|TRBJ2-7|TRBV5-1
TGCGCCAGCAGCTCTAGCGGGCCTTCCTACGAGCAGTACTTC
CASSSSGPSYEQYF
>-|-|TRBJ2-5|TRBV25-1
TGTGCCAGCAGTGCGGTGGGCCGAGAGACCCAGTACTTC
CASSAVGRETQYF
>-|few|TRBJ2-2|TRBV7-2
TGTGCCAGCAGCCAAGAGGCCCAGGGGGAGCTGTTTTTT
CASSQEAQGELFF
>-|few|TRBJ1-1|TRBV18
TGTGCCAGCTCGCCGGACACTAACACTGAAGCTTTCTTT
CASSPDTNTEAFF
>TRBD1|few|TRBJ2-5|TRBV4-1
TGCGCCAGCAGCCAAGGAACGACAGGGGTTGAGACCCAGTACTTC
CASSQGTTGVETQYF
>TRBD2|few|TRBJ2-1|TRBV7-2
TGTGCCAGCAGCTTAGGACTAGCTAGGGCCCTCGATGAGCAGTTCTTC
CASSLGLARALDEQFF
>TRBD2|-|TRBJ2-6|TRBV15
TGTGCCACCAGCGGGGGACTAGCGGGGTCTGGGGCCAACGTCCTGACTTTC
CATSGGLAGSGANVLTF
>-|few|TRBJ2-6|TRBV6-1
TGTGCCAGCGGTAGGACCCAGATTTCTGGGGCCAACGTCCTGACTTTC
CASGRTQISGANVLTF